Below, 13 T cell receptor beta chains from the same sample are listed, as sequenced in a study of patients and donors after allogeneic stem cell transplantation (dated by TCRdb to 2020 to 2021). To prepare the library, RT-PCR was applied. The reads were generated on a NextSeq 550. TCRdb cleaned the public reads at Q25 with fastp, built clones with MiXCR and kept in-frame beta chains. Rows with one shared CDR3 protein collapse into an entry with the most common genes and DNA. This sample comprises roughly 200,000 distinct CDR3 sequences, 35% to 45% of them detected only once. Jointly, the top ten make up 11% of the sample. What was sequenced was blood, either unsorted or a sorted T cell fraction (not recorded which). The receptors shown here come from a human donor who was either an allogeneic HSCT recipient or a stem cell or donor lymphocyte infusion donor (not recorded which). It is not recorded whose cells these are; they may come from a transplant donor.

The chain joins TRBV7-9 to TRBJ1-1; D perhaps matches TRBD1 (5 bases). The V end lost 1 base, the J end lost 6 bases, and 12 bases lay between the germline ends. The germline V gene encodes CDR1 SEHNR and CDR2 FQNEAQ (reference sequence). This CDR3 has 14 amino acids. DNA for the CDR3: TGTGCCAGCAGCTTAGAGGGACGGGACGCTGAAGCTTTCTTT. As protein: CASSLEGRDAEAFF. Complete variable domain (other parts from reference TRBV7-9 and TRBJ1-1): DTGVSQNPRHKITKRGQNVTFRCDPISEHNRLYWYRQTLGQGPEFLTYFQNEAQLEKSRLLSDRFSAERPKGSFSTLEIQRTEQGDSAMYLCASSLEGRDAEAFFGQGTRLTVV.

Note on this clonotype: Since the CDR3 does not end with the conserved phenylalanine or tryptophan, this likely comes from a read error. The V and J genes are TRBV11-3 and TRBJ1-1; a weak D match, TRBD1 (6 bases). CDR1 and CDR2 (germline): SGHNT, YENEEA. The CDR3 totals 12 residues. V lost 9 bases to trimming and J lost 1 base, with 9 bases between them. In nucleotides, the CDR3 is TGTGCCAGTGCGACAGGGAACACTGAAGCTTTCTCT. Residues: CASATGNTEAFS.

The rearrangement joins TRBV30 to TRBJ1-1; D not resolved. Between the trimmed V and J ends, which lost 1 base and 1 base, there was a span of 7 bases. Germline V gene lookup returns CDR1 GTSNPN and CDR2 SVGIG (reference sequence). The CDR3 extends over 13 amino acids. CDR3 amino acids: CAWSGGRNTEAFF. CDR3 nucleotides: TGTGCCTGGAGTGGCGGCCGGAACACTGAAGCTTTCTTT.

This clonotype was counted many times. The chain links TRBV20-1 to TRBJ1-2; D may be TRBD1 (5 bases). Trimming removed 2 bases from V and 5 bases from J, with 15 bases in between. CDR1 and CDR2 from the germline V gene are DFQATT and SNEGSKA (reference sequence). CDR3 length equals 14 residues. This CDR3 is CSARPLGAGYGYTF. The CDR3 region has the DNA TGCAGTGCTAGACCATTAGGGGCGGGGTATGGCTACACCTTC.

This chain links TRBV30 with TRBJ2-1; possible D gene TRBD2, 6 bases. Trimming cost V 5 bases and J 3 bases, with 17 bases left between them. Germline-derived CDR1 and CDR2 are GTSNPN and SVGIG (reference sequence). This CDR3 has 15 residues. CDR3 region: CAWGTGTHDYNEQFF. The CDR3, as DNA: TGTGCCTGGGGCACCGGGACTCACGACTACAATGAGCAGTTCTTC.

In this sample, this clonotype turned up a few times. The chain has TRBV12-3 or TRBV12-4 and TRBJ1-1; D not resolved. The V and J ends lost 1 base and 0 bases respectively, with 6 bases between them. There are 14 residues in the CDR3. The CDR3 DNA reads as TGTGCCAGCAGTTTAGAGGCCTTGAACACTGAAGCTTTCTTT. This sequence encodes CASSLEALNTEAFF.

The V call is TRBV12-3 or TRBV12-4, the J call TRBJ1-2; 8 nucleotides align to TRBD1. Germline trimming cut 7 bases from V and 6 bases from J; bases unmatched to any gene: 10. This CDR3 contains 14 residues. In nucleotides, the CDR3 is TGTGCCAGCACCCGGACAGGGAGGTCTCATGGCTACACCTTC. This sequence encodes CASTRTGRSHGYTF.

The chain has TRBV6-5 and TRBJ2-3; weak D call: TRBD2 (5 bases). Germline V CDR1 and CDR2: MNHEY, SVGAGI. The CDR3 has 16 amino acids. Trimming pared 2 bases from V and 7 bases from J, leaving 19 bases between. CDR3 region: CASSYTIGGPGHTQYF. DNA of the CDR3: TGTGCCAGCAGTTACACTATCGGCGGGCCCGGGCATACGCAGTATTTT.

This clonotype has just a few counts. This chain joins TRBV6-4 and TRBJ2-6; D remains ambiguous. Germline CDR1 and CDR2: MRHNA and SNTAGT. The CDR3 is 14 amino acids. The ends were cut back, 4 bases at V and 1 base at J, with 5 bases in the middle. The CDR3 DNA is TGTGCCAGCAGTGCGGTTTCTGGGGCCAACGTCCTGACTTTC. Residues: CASSAVSGANVLTF.

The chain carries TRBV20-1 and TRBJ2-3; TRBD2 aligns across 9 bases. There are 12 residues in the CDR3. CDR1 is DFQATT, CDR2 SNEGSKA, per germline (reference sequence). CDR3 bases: TGCAGGACTAGCGGATTCACAGATACGCAGTATTTT. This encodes CRTSGFTDTQYF.

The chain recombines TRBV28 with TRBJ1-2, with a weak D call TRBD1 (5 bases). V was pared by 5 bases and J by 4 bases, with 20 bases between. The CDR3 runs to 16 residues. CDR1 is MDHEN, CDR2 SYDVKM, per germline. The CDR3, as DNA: TGTGCCAGCAGTAAAGGGGCGGGGGGTACCTCCTATGGCTACACCTTC. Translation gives CASSKGAGGTSYGYTF.

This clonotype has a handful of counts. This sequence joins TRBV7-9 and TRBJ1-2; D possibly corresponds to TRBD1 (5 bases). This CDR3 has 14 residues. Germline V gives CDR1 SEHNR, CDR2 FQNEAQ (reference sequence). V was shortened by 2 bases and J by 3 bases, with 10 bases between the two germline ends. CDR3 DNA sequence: TGTGCCAGCAGCTTAATTTCAGGGTACTATGGCTACACCTTC. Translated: CASSLISGYYGYTF.

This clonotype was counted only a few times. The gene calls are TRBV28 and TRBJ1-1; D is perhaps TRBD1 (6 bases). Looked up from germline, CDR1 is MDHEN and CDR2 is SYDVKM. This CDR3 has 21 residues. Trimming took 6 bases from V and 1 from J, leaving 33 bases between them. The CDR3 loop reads CASSPGGRTIGGGKRNTEAFF. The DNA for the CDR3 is TGTGCCAGCAGCCCTGGGGGCCGTACCATCGGCGGGGGCAAACGGAACACTGAAGCTTTCTTT.